The source of this T cell receptor beta chain is a study of CD8+ T cells in alopecia areata. CDR1 is GTSNPN and CDR2 is SVGIG in the germline V gene (reference sequence). V gave up 3 bases and J gave up 1 base, with 12 bases separating them. CDR3 length: 14 residues. The treatment is: oral pan-JAK inhibitor, 5-10 mg twice daily. The authors extracted RNA and reverse transcribed it into cDNA as the sequencing template. TCRdb keeps only in-frame clones here, not all; method: immunoSEQ multiplex PCR. Of 200,000 or so clones in the sample, more than 45% were seen once. This clonotype was sampled from a human donor with alopecia areata. Material: CD4+ T cells sorted from blood, obtained at week 24, from a patient treated with tofacitinib. The V call is TRBV30, the J call TRBJ2-5; no clear D gene. The CDR3 sequence is CAWSLRRPQETQYF. DNA of the CDR3: TGTGCCTGGAGCCTGCGGCGCCCCCAAGAGACCCAGTACTTC.